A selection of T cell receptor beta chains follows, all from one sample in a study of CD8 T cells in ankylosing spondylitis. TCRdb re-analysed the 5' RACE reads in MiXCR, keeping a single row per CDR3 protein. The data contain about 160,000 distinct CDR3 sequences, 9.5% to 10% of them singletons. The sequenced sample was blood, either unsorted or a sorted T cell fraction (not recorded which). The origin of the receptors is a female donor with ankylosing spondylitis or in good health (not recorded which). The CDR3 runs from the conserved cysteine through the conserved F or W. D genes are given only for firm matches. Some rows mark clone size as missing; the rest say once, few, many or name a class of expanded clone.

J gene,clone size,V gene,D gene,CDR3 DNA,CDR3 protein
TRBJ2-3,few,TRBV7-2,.,TGTGCCAGCAGCCCGGGGAGCGGCACAGATACGCAGTATTTT,CASSPGSGTDTQYF
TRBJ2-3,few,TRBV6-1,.,TGTGCCAGCTGGCGGGACCCTACCAGCACAGATACGCAGTATTTT,CASWRDPTSTDTQYF
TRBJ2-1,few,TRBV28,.,TGTGCCAGCAGGGAGGGGGGGCCCTTTACTCCTTACAATGAGCAGTTCTTC,CASREGGPFTPYNEQFF
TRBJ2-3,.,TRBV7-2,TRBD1,TGTGCCAGCGGGGGGACAGGGGCCCCCGGAGATACGCAGTATTTT,CASGGTGAPGDTQYF
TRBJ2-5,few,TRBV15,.,TGTGCCACCAGCAACTCGGGTTCGACCCAGTACTTC,CATSNSGSTQYF
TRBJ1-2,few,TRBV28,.,TGTGCCAGCAGCCCCGTTGCTAACTATGGCTACACCTTC,CASSPVANYGYTF
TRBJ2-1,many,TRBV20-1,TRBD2,TGCAGTGCTAGAGGCCTAGCGGCTGACAATGAGCAGTTCTTC,CSARGLAADNEQFF
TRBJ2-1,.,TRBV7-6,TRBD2,TGTGCCAGCAGCTTAGCCGGGAGGGCGGTTCTGGGGCAGTTCTTC,CASSLAGRAVLGQFF
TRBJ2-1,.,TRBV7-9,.,TGTGCCAGCAGCTTAATAGTTCCTGAGCAGTTCTTC,CASSLIVPEQFF
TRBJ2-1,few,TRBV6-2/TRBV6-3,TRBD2,TGTGCCAGCAGTTATAGCGGGAAGCAGTTCTTC,CASSYSGKQFF
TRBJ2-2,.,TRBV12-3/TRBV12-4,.,TGTGCCAGCAGCCCCTCCTTGACCGGGGAGCTGTTTTTT,CASSPSLTGELFF
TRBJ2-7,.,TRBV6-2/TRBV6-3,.,TGTGCCAGCGGCCTTGGCGGGAAGGCCCTCGAGCAGTACTTC,CASGLGGKALEQYF
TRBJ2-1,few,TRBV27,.,TGTGCCAGCAGTTTATTGGTGCGGGATGACTACAATGAGCAGTTCTTC,CASSLLVRDDYNEQFF
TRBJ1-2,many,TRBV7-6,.,TGTGCCAGCAGCTCGAGAGACAGTGCCAACTATGGCTACACCTTC,CASSSRDSANYGYTF
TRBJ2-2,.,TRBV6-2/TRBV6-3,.,TGTGCCAGCAGGGTGGGGTCCGGGGGGCTGTTTTTT,CASRVGSGGLFF
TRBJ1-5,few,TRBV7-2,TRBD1,TGTGCCAGCAGCTTATTCGACAGGGCGAATCAGCCCCAGCATTTT,CASSLFDRANQPQHF